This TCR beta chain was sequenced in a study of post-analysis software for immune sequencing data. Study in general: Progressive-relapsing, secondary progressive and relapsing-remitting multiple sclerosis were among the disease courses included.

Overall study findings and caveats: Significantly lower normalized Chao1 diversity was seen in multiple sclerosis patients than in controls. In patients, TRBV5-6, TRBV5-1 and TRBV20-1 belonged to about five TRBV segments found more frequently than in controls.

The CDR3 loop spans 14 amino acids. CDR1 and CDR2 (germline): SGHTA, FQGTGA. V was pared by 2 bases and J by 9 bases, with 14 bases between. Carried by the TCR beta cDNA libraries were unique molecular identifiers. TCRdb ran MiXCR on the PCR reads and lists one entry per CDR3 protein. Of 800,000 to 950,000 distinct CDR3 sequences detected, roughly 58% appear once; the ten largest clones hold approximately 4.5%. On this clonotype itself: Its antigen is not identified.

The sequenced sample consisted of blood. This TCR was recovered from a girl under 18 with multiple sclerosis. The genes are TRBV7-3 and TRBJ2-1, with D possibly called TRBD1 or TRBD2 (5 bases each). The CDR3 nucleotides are TGTGCCAGCAGCTTAGCCCAGGGTGGGAGTGAGCAGTTCTTC. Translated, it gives CASSLAQGGSEQFF. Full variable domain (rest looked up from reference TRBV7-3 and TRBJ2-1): GAGVSQTPSNKVTEKGKYVELRCDPISGHTALYWYRQSLGQGPEFLIYFQGTGAADDSGLPNDRFFAVRPEGSVSTLKIQRTERGDSAVYLCASSLAQGGSEQFFGPGTRLTVL.